One and the same sample provided the 4 T cell receptor beta chains below, sequenced in a study of blood T cells in healthy people across ages. A sample-barcoded 5' primer and a J-beta primer mix were used in a second PCR of roughly 7 to 11 cycles. TCRdb used MiXCR to reprocess the 5' RACE reads, holding one entry per CDR3 protein. Among over 1.5 million distinct CDR3 sequences listed, 49% were seen once. The sample comprised blood. The receptor source for this set is a woman aged 40 to 55 in good health.

J is TRBJ2-6 and V is TRBV24-1; D is undetermined. Germline V gives CDR1 KGHDR, CDR2 SFDVKD. CDR3 length equals 16 residues. V was shortened by 7 bases and J by 4 bases, with 16 bases between the two germline ends. The CDR3 DNA sequence: TGTGCCACCAGCCCCAGCTGGGGAAAAGGGGCCAACGTCCTGACTTTC. Its translation is CATSPSWGKGANVLTF.

The chain links TRBV6-5 to TRBJ2-1; D is undetermined. This CDR3 is 15 amino acids long. Germline V gene lookup returns CDR1 MNHEY and CDR2 SVGAGI. V lost 0 bases, J lost 11 bases, and 17 bases lay in between. CDR3 sequence reads: CASSYSRDPVHQQFF. In DNA form, the CDR3 reads TGTGCCAGCAGTTACTCGAGAGATCCCGTACATCAGCAGTTCTTC.

The CDR3 here is CASSLGGGGSGETQYF. CDR3 nucleotide sequence: TGTGCCAGCAGCTTAGGAGGGGGTGGGAGTGGAGAGACCCAGTACTTC. The J gene is TRBJ2-5, the V gene TRBV7-2, with TRBD1 as a possible D gene (6 bases). CDR3 length: 16 residues. From germline, CDR1 is SGHTA and CDR2 FQGNSA. The germline V and J ends were trimmed by 1 base and 4 bases, with 16 bases remaining between them.

A few counts support this clonotype. The gene calls are TRBV29-1 and TRBJ2-3; TRBD2 matches 8 bases. The CDR3 loop spans 14 amino acids. CDR1 and CDR2 (germline): SQVTM, ANQGSEA. The V and J ends lost 5 bases and 4 bases, in that order; junction bases with no gene match: 8. The CDR3 DNA reads as TGCAGCGTTCACGGGGGGGCTCTTCCAGATACGCAGTATTTT. Translating gives CSVHGGALPDTQYF.